One and the same sample provided the 29 T cell receptor beta chains below, sequenced in a study of cytomegalovirus exposure and HLA in healthy donors. The protocol was immunoSEQ multiplex PCR, while the TCRdb copy is restricted to in-frame clones and leaves out a portion. This table has 120,000 to 150,000 clones, about 86% appearing once. Sequenced sample: PBMCs. Receptors were obtained from a young woman in good health and CMV-seropositive.

The chain employs TRBV4-2 and TRBJ1-1, with a possible D match to TRBD1 (6 bases). This CDR3 spans 14 amino acids. Germline V gene data show CDR1 as LGHNA and CDR2 as YNFKEQ. Trimming took 2 bases from V and 6 from J, leaving 13 bases between them. In DNA, the CDR3 is TGTGCCAGCAGCCAACCCCAGGGGTTCGCTGAAGCTTTCTTT. Translating gives CASSQPQGFAEAFF.

The chain carries TRBV19 and TRBJ2-1; 9 bases map to TRBD2. Per germline, CDR1 LNHDA and CDR2 SQIVND (reference sequence). The V and J ends lost 5 bases and 2 bases, in that order; junction bases with no gene match: 4. This CDR3 comprises 15 residues. This CDR3 reads CASSYSGGPYNEQFF. The CDR3 nucleotides are TGTGCCAGTAGTTATAGCGGGGGCCCCTACAATGAGCAGTTCTTC.

The chain has TRBV29-1 and TRBJ2-3; a possible D gene is TRBD1 (6 bases). The CDR3 spans 14 residues. The V end was cut by 1 base, the J end by 4 bases, with 12 bases between. CDR1 is SQVTM and CDR2 is ANQGSEA in the germline V gene. For the CDR3, the DNA is TGCAGCGTTGAAGCCGTACAGGGTGCAGATACGCAGTATTTT. Amino acids: CSVEAVQGADTQYF.

V gene TRBV7-9 combines with J gene TRBJ2-2, with 7 bases that match TRBD2. Trimming took 1 base from V and 7 from J; bases not matched to a gene: 0. This CDR3 contains 13 residues. Germline V gene sequence: CDR1 SEHNR, CDR2 FQNEAQ (reference sequence). CDR3 protein: CASSLGTSGELFF. DNA of the CDR3: TGTGCCAGCAGCTTAGGGACTAGCGGGGAGCTGTTTTTT.

The rearrangement links TRBV9 to TRBJ2-1; tentatively, D is TRBD2 (5 bases). Germline CDR1 and CDR2: SGDLS and YYNGEE. Between the trimmed V and J ends, which lost 0 bases and 4 bases, there was a span of 14 bases. This CDR3 is built from 16 residues. This CDR3 is CASSVGVGGLYNEQFF. The CDR3 DNA follows: TGTGCCAGCAGCGTAGGGGTCGGAGGCCTATACAATGAGCAGTTCTTC. The whole variable domain, filled in from reference TRBV9 and TRBJ2-1, reads DSGVTQTPKHLITATGQRVTLRCSPRSGDLSVYWYQQSLDQGLQFLIQYYNGEERAKGNILERFSAQQFPDLHSELNLSSLELGDSALYFCASSVGVGGLYNEQFFGPGTRLTVL.

The rearrangement joins TRBV6-1 to TRBJ1-2, with a tentative D call TRBD1 (5 bases). Germline CDR1 MNHNS, CDR2 SASEGT. The CDR3 contains 13 residues. V lost 0 bases to trimming and J lost 8 bases, with 10 bases between them. The CDR3 DNA sequence: TGTGCCAGCAGTGAAGCCTACAGGAGAGGCTACACCTTC. It is translated as CASSEAYRRGYTF.

V and J are TRBV6-1 and TRBJ1-6; D gene uncertain. This CDR3 has 12 residues. V was clipped by 4 bases and J by 10 bases, with 8 bases between them. Germline V gives CDR1 MNHNS, CDR2 SASEGT. The CDR3 here is CASSAMASPLHF. The DNA of the CDR3 is TGTGCCAGCAGTGCGATGGCATCACCCCTCCACTTT.

V usage is TRBV6-1 and J usage is TRBJ1-2; D is undetermined. CDR1 is MNHNS, CDR2 SASEGT, per germline. V dropped 7 bases and J dropped 4 bases, with 13 bases sitting between them. The CDR3 has 13 residues. CDR3: CASKLSTVYGYTF. The CDR3 bases are TGTGCCAGCAAACTCTCGACTGTCTATGGCTACACCTTC.

The chain has TRBV5-6 and TRBJ2-7; D is unresolved. Germline CDR1 reads SGHDT; CDR2 reads YYEEEE. Trimming took off 0 bases at V and 3 bases at J, with 7 bases between the two ends. The CDR3 runs 13 residues. The CDR3 coding sequence is TGTGCCAGCAGCTTGGGTCAGTACTACGAGCAGTACTTC. This codes for CASSLGQYYEQYF.

This chain uses TRBV28 with TRBJ2-4, with 7 bases aligning to TRBD1. The junction had 14 bases not matched to a gene; V was cut back by 4 bases and J by 11 bases. Germline V gene sequence: CDR1 MDHEN, CDR2 SYDVKM. This CDR3 is 15 amino acids long. CDR3 in amino acids: CASSSPLGWDSFQYF. The CDR3 DNA reads TGTGCCAGCAGTTCTCCCCTAGGTTGGGACAGTTTTCAGTACTTC.

V and J are TRBV18 and TRBJ2-5; TRBD1 agrees at 10 bases. Germline V gives CDR1 KGHSH, CDR2 LQKENI. With 0 bases clipped from V and 9 bases from J, the junction kept 4 bases outside the gene matches. The CDR3 consists of 14 residues. The CDR3 DNA is TGTGCCAGCTCACCACCCGGGACAGGGGAGGCCCAGTACTTC. This gives the protein CASSPPGTGEAQYF.

CDR3: CASSQGFEQYF. CDR3 bases: TGTGCCAGCAGCCAGGGTTTCGAGCAGTACTTC. The V call is TRBV6-5, the J call TRBJ2-5; D is perhaps TRBD1 (5 bases). TRBJ2-7 matches the DNA end more closely, so the J call is doubtful. CDR3 size: 11 residues. Germline V CDR1 and CDR2: MNHEY, SVGAGI.

The chain joins TRBV7-2 to TRBJ1-1; no firm D call. Per germline, CDR1 SGHTA and CDR2 FQGNSA. Trimming removed 5 bases from V and 1 base from J, with 8 bases in between. This CDR3 has 13 residues. CDR3 amino acids: CASSLTPNTEAFF. CDR3 sequence (DNA): TGTGCCAGCAGCCTTACACCGAACACTGAAGCTTTCTTT.

The chain is built from TRBV19 and TRBJ1-4, with 7 positions matching TRBD1. The CDR3 sequence is 15 residues long. With 6 bases clipped from V and 0 bases from J, the junction kept 4 bases outside the gene matches. CDR1 and CDR2 from the germline V gene are LNHDA and SQIVND (reference sequence). CDR3 coding DNA: TGTGCCAGTAGCCCAGGGGGAGCAACTAATGAAAAACTGTTTTTT. Amino acids: CASSPGGATNEKLFF.

V gene TRBV18 combines with J gene TRBJ2-7, with 8 bases matching TRBD1. Trimming removed 6 bases from V and 4 bases from J; junction bases left unmatched: 11. Germline lookup yields CDR1 KGHSH and CDR2 LQKENI. The CDR3 is 15 amino acids. This CDR3 is CASSLSGTGGYEQYF. CDR3 bases: TGTGCCAGCTCTCTGTCCGGGACAGGCGGGTACGAGCAGTACTTC. Together with reference TRBV18 and TRBJ2-7, the CDR3 gives the full variable domain: NAGVMQNPRHLVRRRGQEARLRCSPMKGHSHVYWYRQLPEEGLKFMVYLQKENIIDESGMPKERFSAEFPKEGPSILRIQQVVRGDSAAYFCASSLSGTGGYEQYFGPGTRLTVT.

This clone was recorded once. The V call is TRBV28, the J call TRBJ1-5; the D is unclear. The CDR3 is made up of 17 amino acids. CDR1 and CDR2 (germline): MDHEN, SYDVKM. V lost 1 base and J 5 bases, leaving 18 bases between the germline ends. DNA for the CDR3: TGTGCCAGCAGTTTATTTAATACGGGAACCCGGTATCAGCCCCAGCATTTT. This encodes CASSLFNTGTRYQPQHF.

This chain links TRBV6-7 with TRBJ2-5; TRBD2 matches at 7 bases. TRBV6-7 is annotated as an ORF whose role is uncertain. The CDR3 length is 12 residues. V shed 7 bases, J shed 9 bases, and the junction held 8 bases outside the gene matches. The CDR3 here is CASTQMGRAQYF. In nucleotides, the CDR3 is TGTGCCAGCACCCAGATGGGGAGGGCCCAGTACTTC.

The V gene is TRBV5-6, the J gene TRBJ2-1; 8 bases are a match to TRBD2. The CDR3 contains 14 residues. Trimming took 0 bases from V and 9 from J; bases not matched to a gene: 5. Germline values: CDR1 SGHDT, CDR2 YYEEEE. The CDR3 region is CASSLEGGRTEQFF. The CDR3 DNA is TGTGCCAGCAGCTTGGAGGGCGGGAGGACTGAGCAGTTCTTC. The full variable domain, in which reference TRBV5-6 and TRBJ2-1 provide the parts outside the CDR3, is DAGVTQSPTHLIKTRGQQVTLRCSPKSGHDTVSWYQQALGQGPQFIFQYYEEEERQRGNFPDRFSGHQFPNYSSELNVNALLLGDSALYLCASSLEGGRTEQFFGPGTRLTVL.

The chain couples TRBV29-1 to TRBJ2-5, with D possibly TRBD2 on 7 matching bases. The germline V and J ends were trimmed by 8 bases and 5 bases, with 15 bases remaining between them. The CDR3 runs 12 residues. The germline gives CDR1 SQVTM, CDR2 ANQGSEA. The CDR3, as DNA: TGCAGCATCGGAGGGGGAGGGGAGACCCAGTACTTC. Protein product: CSIGGGGETQYF.

V usage is TRBV4-2 and J usage is TRBJ2-3; D is possibly TRBD2 (5 bases). The germline V and J ends were trimmed by 0 bases and 0 bases, with 7 bases remaining between them. The CDR3 covers 15 residues. Germline lookup yields CDR1 LGHNA and CDR2 YNFKEQ. The DNA for the CDR3 is TGTGCCAGCAGCCAAGACGAGCGGAGCACAGATACGCAGTATTTT. It specifies CASSQDERSTDTQYF.

This chain connects TRBV10-3 to TRBJ1-4; tentative D call: TRBD1 (6 bases). V was clipped by 3 bases and J by 5 bases, with 10 bases between them. Germline assignment: CDR1 ENHRY and CDR2 SYGVKD. The length of the CDR3 is 14 residues. The CDR3 nucleotides are TGTGCCATCAGTGACTCAGGGGAGAATGAAAAACTGTTTTTT. It codes for CAISDSGENEKLFF.

J is TRBJ2-1 and V is TRBV6-5; the match to TRBD2 covers 9 bases. The CDR3 loop spans 14 amino acids. CDR1 is MNHEY, CDR2 SVGAGI, per germline. J gave up 5 bases and V 8 bases, and 7 bases lay outside the gene matches. CDR3 DNA: TGTGCCAGCGGGAGCGGACTAGCGAACAATGAGCAGTTCTTC. Protein: CASGSGLANNEQFF.

The genes are TRBV11-1 and TRBJ2-2; 7 bases match TRBD1. CDR1 SGHAT and CDR2 FQDESV come from the germline V gene (reference sequence). The CDR3 is 15 amino acids. V was clipped by 5 bases and J by 7 bases; unmatched bases: 10. The CDR3 nucleotides read TGTGCCAGCAGCCCTAGACAGGGCTGGAACGGGGAGCTGTTTTTT. This sequence encodes CASSPRQGWNGELFF.

The table lists this clone with a count of one. This chain uses TRBV27 with TRBJ2-1; D gene uncertain. This CDR3 spans 14 amino acids. Germline V lookup: CDR1 MNHEY, CDR2 SMNVEV (reference sequence). V was trimmed by 6 bases and J by 0 bases, leaving 9 bases between them. The CDR3 loop reads CASRTFSSYNEQFF. CDR3 DNA sequence: TGTGCCAGCAGGACTTTTAGCTCCTACAATGAGCAGTTCTTC.

This chain joins TRBV4-3 and TRBJ2-7; D might be TRBD1 (5 bases). Germline V gives CDR1 LGHNA, CDR2 YSLEER. The V end was cut by 2 bases, the J end by 5 bases, with 13 bases between. The CDR3 loop spans 14 amino acids. The CDR3 sequence is CASSQRTRSNEQYF. The CDR3 DNA sequence: TGCGCCAGCAGCCAAAGGACAAGATCCAACGAGCAGTACTTC.

The CDR3 is CASSEGEGRRTEAFF. The CDR3 coding sequence is TGTGCCAGCAGTGAAGGCGAGGGCCGGCGCACTGAAGCTTTCTTT. This sequence joins TRBV6-1 and TRBJ1-1; D unclear. The V and J ends lost 1 base and 4 bases respectively, with 13 bases between them. There are 15 residues in the CDR3. Germline V gene data show CDR1 as MNHNS and CDR2 as SASEGT.

This chain links TRBV4-2 with TRBJ2-4; 7 nucleotides line up with TRBD2. The CDR3 sequence is 16 residues long. Trimming took 0 bases from V and 7 from J; bases not matched to a gene: 9. Germline values: CDR1 LGHNA, CDR2 YNFKEQ. Here the CDR3 DNA reads TGTGCCAGCAGCCAAGATCGCGGCCTAGCGGTCAACATTCAGTACTTC. It translates to CASSQDRGLAVNIQYF.

The chain recombines TRBV6-5 with TRBJ1-1, with a tentative D call TRBD1 (6 bases). Looked up from germline, CDR1 is MNHEY and CDR2 is SVGAGI. Trimming stripped 4 bases from V and 4 bases from J, with 16 bases between. The CDR3 is made up of 15 amino acids. The CDR3 nucleotides read TGTGCCAGCAGTTTTGCACAGGGAATTGGCACTGAAGCTTTCTTT. Amino acids: CASSFAQGIGTEAFF.

The rearrangement links TRBV5-8 to TRBJ1-5, with a possible D match to TRBD1 (6 bases). V was clipped by 0 bases and J by 7 bases, with 11 bases between them. There are 14 residues in the CDR3. Germline CDR1 SGHTS, CDR2 YDEGEE. The CDR3 nucleotides read TGTGCCAGCAGCTTGGTTCCAGGGGTGCAGCCCCAGCATTTT. Translated: CASSLVPGVQPQHF.